This T cell receptor (beta chain) was sequenced during a study of CD8 T cells in ankylosing spondylitis. Findings of the study overall: A TCR beta motif of 8 or 9 highly homologous variants appeared characteristic of ankylosing spondylitis blood. Earlier reports found some motif variants in synovial fluid and blood in reactive arthritis.

This clonotype was found a few times. Its cognate antigen is unknown. Quantitative barcoded 5'-RACE was used to prepare TCR beta libraries. TCRdb reprocessed the 5' RACE reads via MiXCR and lists one record per CDR3 protein. Seen here are around 340,000 distinct CDR3 sequences, approximately 22% observed once, and the top ten hold around 13%. The CDR3 spans 13 residues. The V gene lost 1 base and the J gene lost 6 bases, with 8 bases spanning the gap. CDR1 MGHRA and CDR2 YSYEKL come from the germline V gene. This chain connects TRBV4-1 to TRBJ2-3, with D unresolved. This clonotype was obtained from a male donor with ankylosing spondylitis or in good health (not recorded which). The sample comprised blood, either unsorted or a sorted T cell fraction (not recorded which). Here the CDR3 reads CASSQVGSDTQYF. The CDR3 nucleotides read TGCGCCAGCAGCCAAGTTGGATCGGATACGCAGTATTTT.